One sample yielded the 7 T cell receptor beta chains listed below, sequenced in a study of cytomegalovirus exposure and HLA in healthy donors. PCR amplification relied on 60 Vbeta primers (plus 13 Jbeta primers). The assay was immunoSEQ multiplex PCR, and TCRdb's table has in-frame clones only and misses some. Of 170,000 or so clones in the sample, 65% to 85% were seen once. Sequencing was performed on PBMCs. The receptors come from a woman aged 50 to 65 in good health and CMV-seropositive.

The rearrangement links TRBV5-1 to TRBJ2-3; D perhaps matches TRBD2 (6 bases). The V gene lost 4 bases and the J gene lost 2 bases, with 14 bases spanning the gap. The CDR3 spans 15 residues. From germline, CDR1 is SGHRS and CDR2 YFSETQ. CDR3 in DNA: TGCGCCAGCAGCGCTAGCGCAATCTTCACAGATACGCAGTATTTT. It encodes CASSASAIFTDTQYF.

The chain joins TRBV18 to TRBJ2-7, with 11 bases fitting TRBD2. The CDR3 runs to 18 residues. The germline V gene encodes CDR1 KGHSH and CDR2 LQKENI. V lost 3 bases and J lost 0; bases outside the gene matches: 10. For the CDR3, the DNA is TGTGCCAGCTCACCCCAAGTGACTAGCGGGGCGAGCTCCTACGAGCAGTACTTC. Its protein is CASSPQVTSGASSYEQYF.

CDR3 loop: CASSVGGLAGDYEQYF. The CDR3 DNA sequence: TGTGCCAGCAGCGTAGGTGGCCTAGCGGGAGACTACGAGCAGTACTTC. V gene TRBV9 combines with J gene TRBJ2-7; 10 bases match TRBD2. The CDR3 runs 16 residues. J lost 3 bases, V lost 0 bases, and 6 bases had no gene match. Germline V lookup: CDR1 SGDLS, CDR2 YYNGEE.

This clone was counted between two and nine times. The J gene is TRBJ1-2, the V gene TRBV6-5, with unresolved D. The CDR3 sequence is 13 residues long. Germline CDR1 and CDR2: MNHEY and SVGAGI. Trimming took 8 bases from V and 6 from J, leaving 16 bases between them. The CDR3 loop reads CASGLASGNGYTF. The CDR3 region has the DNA TGTGCCAGCGGACTCGCATCGGGGAATGGCTACACCTTC.

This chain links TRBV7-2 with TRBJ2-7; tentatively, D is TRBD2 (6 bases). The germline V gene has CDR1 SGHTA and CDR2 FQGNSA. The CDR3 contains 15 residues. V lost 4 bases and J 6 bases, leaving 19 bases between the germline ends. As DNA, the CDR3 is TGTGCCAGCAGCTCGCCCCGGGGGATCAAGGGCGAGCAGTACTTC. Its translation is CASSSPRGIKGEQYF.

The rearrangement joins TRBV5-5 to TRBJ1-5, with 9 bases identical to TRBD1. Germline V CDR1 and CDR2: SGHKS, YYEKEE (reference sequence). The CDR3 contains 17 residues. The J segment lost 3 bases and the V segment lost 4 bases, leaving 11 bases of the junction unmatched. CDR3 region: CASSPRGDRASNQPQHF. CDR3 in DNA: TGTGCCAGCAGCCCCAGAGGGGACAGGGCCTCCAATCAGCCCCAGCATTTT.

The chain's CDR3 is CASSSMSRGTEAFF. CDR3 nucleotide sequence: TGTGCCAGCAGCTCCATGAGCAGGGGCACTGAAGCTTTCTTT. This chain joins TRBV5-4 and TRBJ1-1; weak D call: TRBD1 (6 bases). Germline lookup yields CDR1 SGHNT and CDR2 YYREEE (reference sequence). Trimming took 3 bases from V and 4 from J, leaving 13 bases between them. The CDR3 has 14 residues.